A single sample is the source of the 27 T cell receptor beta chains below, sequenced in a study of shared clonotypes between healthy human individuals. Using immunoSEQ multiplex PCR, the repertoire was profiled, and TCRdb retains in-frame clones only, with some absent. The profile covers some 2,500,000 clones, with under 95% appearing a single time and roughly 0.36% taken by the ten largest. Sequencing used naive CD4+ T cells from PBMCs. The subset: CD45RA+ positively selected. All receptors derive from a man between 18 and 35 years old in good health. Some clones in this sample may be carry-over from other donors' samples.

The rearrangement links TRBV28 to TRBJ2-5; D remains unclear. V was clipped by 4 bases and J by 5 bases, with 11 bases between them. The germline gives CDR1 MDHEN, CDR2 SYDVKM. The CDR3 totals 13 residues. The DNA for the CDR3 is TGTGCCAGCAGTTATGTATGGATGGAGACCCAGTACTTC. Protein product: CASSYVWMETQYF.

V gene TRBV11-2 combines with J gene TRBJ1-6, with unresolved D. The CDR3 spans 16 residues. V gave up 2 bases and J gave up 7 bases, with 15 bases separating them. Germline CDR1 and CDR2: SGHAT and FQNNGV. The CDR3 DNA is TGTGCCAGCAGCTTACAAGACCTGGGATCCAATTCACCCCTCCACTTT. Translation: CASSLQDLGSNSPLHF.

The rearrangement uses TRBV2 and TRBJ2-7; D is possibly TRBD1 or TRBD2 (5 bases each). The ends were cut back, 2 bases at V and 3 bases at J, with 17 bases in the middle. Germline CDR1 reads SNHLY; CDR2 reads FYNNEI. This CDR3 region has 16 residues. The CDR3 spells CASSELRTMSGYEQYF. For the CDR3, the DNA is TGTGCCAGCAGTGAACTTCGGACAATGAGCGGCTACGAGCAGTACTTC.

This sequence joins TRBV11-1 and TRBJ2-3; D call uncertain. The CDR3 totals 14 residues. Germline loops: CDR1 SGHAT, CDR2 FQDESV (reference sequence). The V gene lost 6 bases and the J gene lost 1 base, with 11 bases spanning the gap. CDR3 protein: CASRSLGGTDTQYF. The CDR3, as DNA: TGTGCCAGCAGGTCCCTTGGAGGCACAGATACGCAGTATTTT.

The CDR3 sequence: CASSPYRTAGWTEAFF. CDR3 nucleotide sequence: TGCGCCAGCAGCCCCTACCGGACAGCTGGATGGACTGAAGCTTTCTTT. The chain combines TRBV4-1 with TRBJ1-1, with D perhaps matching TRBD1 (6 bases). The V and J ends lost 4 bases and 5 bases respectively, with 20 bases between them. Germline CDR1 and CDR2: MGHRA and YSYEKL. The CDR3 is made up of 16 amino acids.

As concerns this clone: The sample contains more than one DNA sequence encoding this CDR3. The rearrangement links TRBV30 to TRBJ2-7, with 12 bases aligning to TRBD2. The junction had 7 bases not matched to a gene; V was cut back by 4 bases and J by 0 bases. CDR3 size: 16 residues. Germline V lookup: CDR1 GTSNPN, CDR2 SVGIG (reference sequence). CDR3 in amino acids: CAWIPGLAGRSYEQYF. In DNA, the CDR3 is TGTGCCTGGATTCCGGGACTAGCGGGTCGCTCCTACGAGCAGTACTTC.

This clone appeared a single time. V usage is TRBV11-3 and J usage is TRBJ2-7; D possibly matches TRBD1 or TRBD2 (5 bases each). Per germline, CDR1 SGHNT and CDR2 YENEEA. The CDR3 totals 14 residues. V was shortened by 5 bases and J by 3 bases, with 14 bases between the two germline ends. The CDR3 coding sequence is TGTGCCAGCAGCCCCCCCCGGGACGACTACGAGCAGTACTTC. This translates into CASSPPRDDYEQYF.

The CDR3 spells CASSFMDRDLFYGYTF. For the CDR3, the DNA is TGTGCCAGCAGTTTTATGGACAGGGACCTCTTCTATGGCTACACCTTC. The chain uses TRBV28 and TRBJ1-2; TRBD1 matches 8 bases. After removal of 3 bases from V and 4 bases from J, the junction contained 10 bases not matched to a gene. CDR1 and CDR2 from the germline V gene are MDHEN and SYDVKM. The CDR3 runs to 16 residues.

Here the CDR3 reads CASSQAYASGTYEQYF. CDR3 sequence (DNA): TGTGCCAGCAGCCAAGCCTATGCCAGCGGGACCTACGAGCAGTACTTC. The gene calls are TRBV14 and TRBJ2-7, with 7 positions matching TRBD2. The CDR3 contains 16 residues. The germline gives CDR1 SGHDN, CDR2 FVKESK. Trimming took 1 base from V and 2 from J; bases not matched to a gene: 8. Filled out from reference TRBV14 and TRBJ2-7, the complete variable domain reads EAGVTQFPSHSVIEKGQTVTLRCDPISGHDNLYWYRRVMGKEIKFLLHFVKESKQDESGMPNNRFLAERTGGTYSTLKVQPAELEDSGVYFCASSQAYASGTYEQYFGPGTRLTVT.

The CDR3 region has the DNA TGTGCCAGCAGCCTCAGGGGGGGCACCGGGGAGCTGTTTTTT. It yields the protein CASSLRGGTGELFF. The chain is built from TRBV5-4 and TRBJ2-2; D is possibly TRBD1 or TRBD2 (7 bases each). Germline CDR1 and CDR2: SGHNT and YYREEE (reference sequence). The CDR3 is 14 residues long. Between the trimmed V and J ends, which lost 4 bases and 4 bases, there was a span of 11 bases.

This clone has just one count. The CDR3 nucleotides are TGTGCCAGCAGAAAGACAGGGGGGTACATTCAGTACTTC. Residues: CASRKTGGYIQYF. The chain has TRBV6-5 and TRBJ2-4; 9 nucleotides line up with TRBD1. The length of the CDR3 is 13 residues. CDR1 is MNHEY and CDR2 is SVGAGI in the germline V gene. Unmatched junction bases numbered 5, after V lost 6 bases and J lost 8 bases.

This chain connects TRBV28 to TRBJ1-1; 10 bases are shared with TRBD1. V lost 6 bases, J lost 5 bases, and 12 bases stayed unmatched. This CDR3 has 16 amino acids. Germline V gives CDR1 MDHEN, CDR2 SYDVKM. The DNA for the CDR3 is TGTGCCAGCAGCCGTCCCGGGACAGGGGAGGCGACTGAAGCTTTCTTT. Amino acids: CASSRPGTGEATEAFF.

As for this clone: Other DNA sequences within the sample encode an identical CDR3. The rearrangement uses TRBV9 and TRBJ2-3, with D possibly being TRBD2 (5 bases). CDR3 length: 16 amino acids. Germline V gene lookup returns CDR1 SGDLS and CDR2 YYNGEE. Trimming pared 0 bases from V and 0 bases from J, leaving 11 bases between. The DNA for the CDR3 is TGTGCCAGCAGCGTAGGCTTAGCGTCTAGCACAGATACGCAGTATTTT. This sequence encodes CASSVGLASSTDTQYF.

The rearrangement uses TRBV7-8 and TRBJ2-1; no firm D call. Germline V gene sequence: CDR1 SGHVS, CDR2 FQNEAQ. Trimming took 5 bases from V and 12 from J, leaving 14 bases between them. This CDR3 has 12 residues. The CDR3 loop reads CASSPNGLRQFF. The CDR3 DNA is TGTGCCAGCAGCCCAAACGGTCTGAGGCAGTTCTTC.

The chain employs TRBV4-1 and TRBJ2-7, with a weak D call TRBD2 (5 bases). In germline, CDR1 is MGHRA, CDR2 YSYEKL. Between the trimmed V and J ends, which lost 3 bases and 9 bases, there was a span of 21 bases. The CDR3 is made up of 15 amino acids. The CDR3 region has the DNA TGCGCCAGCAGCCATCAACTAGACATGTATAAGGGGCAGTACTTC. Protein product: CASSHQLDMYKGQYF.

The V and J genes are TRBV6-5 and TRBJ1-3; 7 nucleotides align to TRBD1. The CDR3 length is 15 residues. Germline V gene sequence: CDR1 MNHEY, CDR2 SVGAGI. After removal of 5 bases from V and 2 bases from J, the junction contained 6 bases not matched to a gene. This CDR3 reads CASSVTGVTGNTIYF. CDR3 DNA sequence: TGTGCCAGCAGTGTTACAGGGGTGACTGGAAACACCATATATTTT.

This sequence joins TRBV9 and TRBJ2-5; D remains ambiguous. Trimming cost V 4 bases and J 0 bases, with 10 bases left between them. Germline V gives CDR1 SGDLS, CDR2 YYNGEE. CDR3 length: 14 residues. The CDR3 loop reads CASSPRAHQETQYF. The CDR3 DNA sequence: TGTGCCAGCAGCCCCCGGGCTCACCAAGAGACCCAGTACTTC.

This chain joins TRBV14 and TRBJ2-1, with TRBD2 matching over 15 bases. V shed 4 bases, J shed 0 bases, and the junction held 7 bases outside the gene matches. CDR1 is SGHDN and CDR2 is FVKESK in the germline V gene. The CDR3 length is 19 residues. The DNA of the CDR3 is TGTGCCAGCAGCCCGGACAGGGGACTAGCGGGGGGCTCCTACAATGAGCAGTTCTTC. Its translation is CASSPDRGLAGGSYNEQFF.

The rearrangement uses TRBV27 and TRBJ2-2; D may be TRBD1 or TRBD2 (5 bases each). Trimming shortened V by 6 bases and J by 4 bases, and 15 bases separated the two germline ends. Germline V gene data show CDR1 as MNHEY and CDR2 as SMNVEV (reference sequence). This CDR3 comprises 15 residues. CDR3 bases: TGTGCCAGCAGCTCCTTCCGGGGCCCCACCGGGGAGCTGTTTTTT. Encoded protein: CASSSFRGPTGELFF.

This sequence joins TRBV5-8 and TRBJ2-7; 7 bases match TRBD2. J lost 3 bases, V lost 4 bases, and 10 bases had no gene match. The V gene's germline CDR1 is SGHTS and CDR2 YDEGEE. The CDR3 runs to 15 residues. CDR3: CASSPIGGRLYEQYF. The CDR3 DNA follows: TGTGCCAGCAGCCCAATCGGGGGGAGACTCTACGAGCAGTACTTC.

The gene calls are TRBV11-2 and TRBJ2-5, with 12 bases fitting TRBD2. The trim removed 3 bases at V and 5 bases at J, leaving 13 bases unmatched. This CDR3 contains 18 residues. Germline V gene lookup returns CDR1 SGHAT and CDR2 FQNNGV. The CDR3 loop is CASSFGHSGLAGLETQYF. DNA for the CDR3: TGTGCCAGCAGCTTCGGCCATTCAGGACTAGCGGGACTGGAGACCCAGTACTTC.

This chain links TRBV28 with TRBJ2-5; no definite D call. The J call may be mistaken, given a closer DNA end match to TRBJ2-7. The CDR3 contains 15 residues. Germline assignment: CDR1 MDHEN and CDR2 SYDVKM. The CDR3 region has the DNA TGTGCCAGCAGCCCACCCCGGGCGGTCTCCTACGAGCAGTACTTC. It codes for CASSPPRAVSYEQYF.

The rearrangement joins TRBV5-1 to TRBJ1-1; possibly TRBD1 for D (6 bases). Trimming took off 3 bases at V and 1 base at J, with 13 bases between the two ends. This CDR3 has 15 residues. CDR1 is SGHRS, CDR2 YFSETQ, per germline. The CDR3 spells CASSSYRAGNTEAFF. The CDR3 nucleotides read TGCGCCAGCAGCTCATACAGGGCGGGGAACACTGAAGCTTTCTTT.

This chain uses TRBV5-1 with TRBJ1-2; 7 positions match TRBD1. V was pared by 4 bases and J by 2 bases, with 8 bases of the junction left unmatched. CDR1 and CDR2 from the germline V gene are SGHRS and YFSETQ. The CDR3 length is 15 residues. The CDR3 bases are TGCGCCAGCAGCAAAGGGACAGTTTCGAACTATGGCTACACCTTC. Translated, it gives CASSKGTVSNYGYTF.

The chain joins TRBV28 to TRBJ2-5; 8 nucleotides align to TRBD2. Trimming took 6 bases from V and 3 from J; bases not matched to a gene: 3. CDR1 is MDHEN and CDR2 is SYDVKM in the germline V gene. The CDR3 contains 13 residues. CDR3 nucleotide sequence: TGTGCCAGCAGCTTGCGGGGGGAAGAGACCCAGTACTTC. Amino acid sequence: CASSLRGEETQYF.

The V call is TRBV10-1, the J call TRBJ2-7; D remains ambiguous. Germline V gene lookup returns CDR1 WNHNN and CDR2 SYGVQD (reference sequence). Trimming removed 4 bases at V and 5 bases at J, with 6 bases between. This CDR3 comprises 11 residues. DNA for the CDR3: TGCGCCAGCAGTGTCCACCACGAGCAGTACTTC. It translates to CASSVHHEQYF.

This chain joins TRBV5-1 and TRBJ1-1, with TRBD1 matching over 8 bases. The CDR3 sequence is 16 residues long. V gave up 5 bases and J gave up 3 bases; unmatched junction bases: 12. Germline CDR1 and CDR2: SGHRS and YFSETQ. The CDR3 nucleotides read TGCGCCAGCAGACACGGGACAGGCCTTCAAGACACTGAAGCTTTCTTT. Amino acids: CASRHGTGLQDTEAFF.